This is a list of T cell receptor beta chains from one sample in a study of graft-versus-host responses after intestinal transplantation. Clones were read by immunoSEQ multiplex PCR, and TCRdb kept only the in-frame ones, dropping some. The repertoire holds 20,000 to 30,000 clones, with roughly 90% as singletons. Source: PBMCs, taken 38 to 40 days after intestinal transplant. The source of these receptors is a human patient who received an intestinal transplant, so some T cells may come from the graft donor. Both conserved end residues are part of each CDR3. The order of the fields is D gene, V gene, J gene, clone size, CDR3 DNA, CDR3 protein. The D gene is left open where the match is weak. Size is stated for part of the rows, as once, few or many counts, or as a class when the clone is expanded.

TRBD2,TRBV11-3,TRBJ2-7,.,TGTGCCAGCAGCCCGGCCGGCGGGGGAGCCTACGAGCAGTACTTC,CASSPAGGGAYEQYF
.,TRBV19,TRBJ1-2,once,TGTGCCAGTAATGGCCCAATTGGCTACACCTTC,CASNGPIGYTF
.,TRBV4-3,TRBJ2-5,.,TGCGCCAGCAGCCTTGGTAGGGGTTGGTGGGAGACCCAGTACTTC,CASSLGRGWWETQYF
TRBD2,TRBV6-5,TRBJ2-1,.,TGTGCCAGCAGTTACTCTCGGAGCGGGAACTATGAGCAGTTCTTC,CASSYSRSGNYEQFF
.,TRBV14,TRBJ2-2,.,TGTGCCAGCAGCCAGCGGATCAACACCGGGGAGCTGTTTTTT,CASSQRINTGELFF
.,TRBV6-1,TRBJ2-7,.,TGTGCCAGCAGTGAAGACGGCTACGAGCAGTACTTC,CASSEDGYEQYF
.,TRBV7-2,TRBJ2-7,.,TGTGCCAGCAGCTTACCAACCTACGAGCAGTACTTC,CASSLPTYEQYF
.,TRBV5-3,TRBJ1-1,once,TGTGCCAGGGCCCATCGATCAACGGCTTTCTTT,CARAHRSTAFF
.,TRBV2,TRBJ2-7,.,TGTGCCAGCATCGGGACTTACGAGCAGTACTTC,CASIGTYEQYF
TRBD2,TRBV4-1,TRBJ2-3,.,TGCGCCAGCAGCCAACTAGCGGGAGGGGTTGGCACAGATACGCAGTATTTT,CASSQLAGGVGTDTQYF
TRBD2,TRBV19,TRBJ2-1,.,TGTGCCAGTAGTTTCCTAGCGGGAGGGGCTGAGCAGTTCTTC,CASSFLAGGAEQFF
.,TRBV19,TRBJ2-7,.,TGTGCCAGCAAAAGATACGAGCAGTACTTC,CASKRYEQYF
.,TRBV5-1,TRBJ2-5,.,TGCGCCAGCAACTTGGGTGAGACCCAGTACTTC,CASNLGETQYF
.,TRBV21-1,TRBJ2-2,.,TGTGCCAGCAGCAAAGAAATTGACACCGGGGAGCTGTTTTTT,CASSKEIDTGELFF
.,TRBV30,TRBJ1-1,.,TGTGCCTGGAGTTTTGAACCGGGGGGGAACACTGAAGCTTTCTTT,CAWSFEPGGNTEAFF
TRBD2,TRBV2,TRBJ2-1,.,TGTGCCAGCAGGGAGGGAGGGAACGATGAGCAGTTCTTC,CASREGGNDEQFF
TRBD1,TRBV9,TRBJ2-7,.,TGTGCCAGCAGCCTGGGGACAGGTCCGTACGAGCAGTACTTC,CASSLGTGPYEQYF
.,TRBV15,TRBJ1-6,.,TGTGCCACCAGCAGCGCAGGGAGTAATTCACCCCTCCACTTT,CATSSAGSNSPLHF
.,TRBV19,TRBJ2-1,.,TGTGCCAGTAGTATGGGGGTGTGGACCTACAATGAGCAGTTCTTC,CASSMGVWTYNEQFF
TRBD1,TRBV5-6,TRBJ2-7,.,TGTGCCAGCAGCCGCCTAGACAGGGGAAGATACGAGCAGTACTTC,CASSRLDRGRYEQYF
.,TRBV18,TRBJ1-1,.,TGTGCCAGCTCACCATGGAGTCCCCGGAACACTGAAGCTTTCTTT,CASSPWSPRNTEAFF
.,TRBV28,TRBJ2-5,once,TGTGCCAGCGACACCCAGTACTTC,CASDTQYF
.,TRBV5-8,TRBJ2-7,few,TGTGCCAGCAGCTTGACTAGCTACGAGCAGTACTTC,CASSLTSYEQYF
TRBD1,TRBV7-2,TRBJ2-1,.,TGTGCCAGCAGTTACCGAGGGACAGGGAGGTACAATGAGCAGTTCTTC,CASSYRGTGRYNEQFF
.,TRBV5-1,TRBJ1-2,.,TGCGCCAGCCGCTCCGTCCCGACAGCGAGAGACTATGGCTACACCTTC,CASRSVPTARDYGYTF
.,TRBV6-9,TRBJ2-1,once,TGTGCCAGCACCCTCTGGGGGAAGCAGTTCTTC,CASTLWGKQFF
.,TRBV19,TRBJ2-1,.,TGTGCCAGTAACCCCAGGGGGGGTGAGCAGTTCTTC,CASNPRGGEQFF